Listed below are T cell receptor beta chains from one sample, sequenced in a study of blood T cell repertoires in COVID-19. The method was immunoSEQ multiplex PCR; TCRdb's version includes in-frame clones alone and lacks a portion of them. The sample yields 190,000 or so clones, 81% seen once. The material sequenced was peripheral blood. These receptors came from an elderly woman with COVID-19, enrolled during active disease. The CDR3 runs from the conserved cysteine through the conserved F or W. The D gene is left open where the match is weak. Not all rows give a size; the values are once, few, many and, for expanded clones, a class.

j_call clone_size v_call d_call cdr3_aa cdr3_nt
TRBJ2-1 once TRBV10-3 TRBD2 CAISGWGPSGTHNEQFF TGTGCCATCAGCGGGTGGGGACCTAGCGGGACTCACAATGAGCAGTTCTTC
TRBJ1-1 - TRBV5-1 TRBD1 CASSSSGTGAYTEAFF TGCGCCAGCAGCTCCTCCGGGACAGGGGCTTACACTGAAGCTTTCTTT
TRBJ1-1 - TRBV27 TRBD1 CASSFRWGQGVNTEAFF TGTGCCAGCAGTTTTAGATGGGGACAGGGTGTGAACACTGAAGCTTTCTTT
TRBJ1-6 - TRBV5-6 TRBD1 CASSFGTAPYNSPLHF TGTGCCAGCAGCTTCGGGACAGCGCCCTATAATTCACCCCTCCACTTT
TRBJ2-5 - TRBV5-1 TRBD2 CASSLANLAAGVPETQYF TGCGCCAGCAGCTTGGCCAATCTTGCAGCGGGAGTACCAGAGACCCAGTACTTC
TRBJ2-1 - TRBV14 - CASSQVLRDEQFF TGTGCCAGCAGCCAAGTCCTGCGCGATGAGCAGTTCTTC
TRBJ2-3 - TRBV27 TRBD1 CASSSDRDGTQYF TGTGCCAGCAGTTCCGACAGGGATGGTACGCAGTATTTT
TRBJ2-1 - TRBV7-6 TRBD2 CASSVLAGGTTEQFF TGTGCCAGCAGCGTTCTAGCGGGAGGGACTACTGAGCAGTTCTTC
TRBJ2-1 - TRBV18 TRBD2 CASSPSLAGGRGNEQFF TGTGCCAGCTCACCATCACTAGCGGGAGGCCGTGGCAATGAGCAGTTCTTC
TRBJ2-7 - TRBV7-6 TRBD1 CASSLTGTGPYEQYF TGTGCCAGCAGCCTGACCGGGACAGGGCCCTACGAGCAGTACTTC
TRBJ2-5 many TRBV7-8 TRBD2 CASSQLAGQTQETQYF TGTGCCAGCAGCCAACTAGCGGGCCAAACCCAAGAGACCCAGTACTTC
TRBJ1-2 - TRBV5-5 TRBD1 CASSLRGTGIGGYTF TGTGCCAGCAGCCTCCGCGGGACAGGGATTGGCGGCTACACCTTC
TRBJ2-1 - TRBV21-1 - CASSKGWRGLTNNEQFF TGTGCCAGCAGCAAAGGGTGGCGGGGCTTAACCAACAATGAGCAGTTCTTC
TRBJ1-5 - TRBV6-5 - CASRGLSNQPQHF TGTGCCAGCAGGGGCCTTAGCAATCAGCCCCAGCATTTT
TRBJ2-3 - TRBV6-6 TRBD1 CASSPRVSDRETDTQYF TGTGCCAGCAGTCCCCGCGTATCAGACAGGGAGACAGATACGCAGTATTTT
TRBJ2-1 - TRBV6-2/TRBV6-3 TRBD2 CASSPGLAGGPRYNEQFF TGTGCCAGCAGCCCTGGACTAGCGGGGGGCCCCCGCTACAATGAGCAGTTCTTC
TRBJ2-3 - TRBV24-1 - CATSDGGASTDTQYF TGTGCCACCAGTGATGGGGGGGCTAGCACAGATACGCAGTATTTT
TRBJ2-1 - TRBV6-5 - CASSTGMPSYNEQFF TGTGCCAGCAGTACAGGAATGCCCTCCTACAATGAGCAGTTCTTC
TRBJ1-1 - TRBV11-3 - CASSLSRSGTEAFF TGTGCCAGCAGCTTAAGTCGATCGGGCACTGAAGCTTTCTTT
TRBJ2-7 - TRBV11-2 TRBD2 CASRVGLAGSHEQYF TGTGCCAGCAGGGTTGGACTAGCGGGATCCCACGAGCAGTACTTC
TRBJ2-3 - TRBV11-2 TRBD1 CASSLDRDVTDTQYF TGTGCCAGCAGCCTTGACAGGGACGTGACAGATACGCAGTATTTT
TRBJ1-3 few TRBV3-1/TRBV3-2 - CASSLQGSGNTIYF TGTGCCAGCAGCCTACAGGGCTCTGGAAACACCATATATTTT
TRBJ1-2 - TRBV4-1 - CASSQQAKANYGYTF TGCGCCAGCAGCCAACAGGCGAAAGCTAACTATGGCTACACCTTC
TRBJ1-2 - TRBV28 TRBD1 CASTETGGSYGYTF TGTGCCAGCACCGAAACAGGGGGCAGCTATGGCTACACCTTC
TRBJ2-2 - TRBV5-1 - CASSLSGSTGELFF TGCGCCAGCAGCTTGTCGGGTTCTACCGGGGAGCTGTTTTTT
TRBJ1-6 - TRBV19 - CASKFSGTPSPLHF TGTGCCAGTAAGTTTTCCGGGACACCTTCACCCCTCCACTTT
TRBJ1-2 - TRBV4-2 TRBD1 CASSLGATGAGGYGYTF TGTGCCAGCAGCCTGGGGGCCACAGGGGCAGGCGGCTATGGCTACACCTTC
TRBJ1-5 few TRBV7-9 TRBD1 CASSSAGGSQPQHF TGTGCCAGCAGCTCGGCAGGGGGTAGTCAGCCCCAGCATTTT
TRBJ2-3 - TRBV5-6 - CASSLEGTDTQYF TGTGCCAGCAGCTTGGAGGGGACAGATACGCAGTATTTT
TRBJ2-7 few TRBV18 - CASSPGPTRGEQYF TGTGCCAGCTCACCCGGGCCTACCCGGGGCGAGCAGTACTTC
TRBJ1-1 - TRBV4-3 TRBD1 CASSQELGTGSTEAFF TGCGCCAGCAGCCAAGAGCTAGGGACAGGGTCCACTGAAGCTTTCTTT
TRBJ1-2 - TRBV2 TRBD1 CASAMGQGNGYTF TGTGCCAGCGCCATGGGACAGGGGAATGGCTACACCTTC
TRBJ1-2 once TRBV5-4 TRBD1 CASSWETGSGYTF TGTGCCAGCAGCTGGGAGACAGGGAGTGGCTACACCTTC
TRBJ2-5 - TRBV5-1 - CASSFGVGSGWQETQYF TGCGCCAGCAGCTTTGGGGTAGGCAGCGGGTGGCAGGAGACCCAGTACTTC
TRBJ1-2 - TRBV2 TRBD1 CASSAGTGGWRYTF TGTGCCAGCAGTGCCGGGACAGGGGGCTGGCGCTACACCTTC
TRBJ2-7 - TRBV21-1 - CASSKRQPGYEQYF TGTGCCAGCAGCAAAAGGCAACCGGGCTACGAGCAGTACTTC
TRBJ2-5 - TRBV2 TRBD1 CASGGQVEETQYF TGTGCCAGCGGGGGACAGGTTGAAGAGACCCAGTACTTC
TRBJ1-2 - TRBV30 - CAWNLVRRGNYGYTF TGTGCCTGGAACTTAGTTAGGAGAGGGAACTATGGCTACACCTTC
TRBJ2-5 once TRBV5-6 - CASSLLRDSQETQYF TGTGCCAGCAGCTTGCTCCGGGACTCGCAAGAGACCCAGTACTTC
TRBJ2-2 - TRBV3-1/TRBV3-2 - CASSQGFFSGGTGELFF TGTGCCAGCAGCCAAGGGTTCTTTTCGGGTGGCACCGGGGAGCTGTTTTTT
TRBJ1-1 - TRBV5-1 - CASSLVGQNTEAFF TGCGCCAGCAGCTTGGTGGGACAGAACACTGAAGCTTTCTTT
TRBJ2-1 - TRBV2 - CASSARVPTYNEQFF TGTGCCAGCAGTGCCCGGGTCCCCACCTACAATGAGCAGTTCTTC
TRBJ2-3 - TRBV28 TRBD1 CASRATGASWNAQYF TGTGCCAGCAGGGCAACAGGGGCCTCCTGGAATGCGCAGTATTTT
TRBJ1-4 - TRBV4-1 - CASSQDRAGGNEKLFF TGCGCCAGCAGCCAAGATAGGGCGGGGGGCAATGAAAAACTGTTTTTT
TRBJ2-7 - TRBV20-1 - CSASPGVAAPYEQYF TGCAGTGCTAGTCCCGGGGTAGCGGCCCCCTACGAGCAGTACTTC
TRBJ1-2 - TRBV12-3/TRBV12-4 TRBD1 CASSRDSSYGYTF TGTGCCAGCAGTCGGGACAGTTCCTATGGCTACACCTTC
TRBJ2-7 - TRBV18 - CASSSGPTYEQYF TGTGCCAGCTCGAGCGGACCTACCTACGAGCAGTACTTC
TRBJ2-5 few TRBV5-4 TRBD1 CASSFRTGQETQYF TGTGCCAGCAGCTTCCGGACAGGCCAAGAGACCCAGTACTTC
TRBJ2-1 - TRBV7-3 TRBD2 CASSSTSLGNEQFF TGTGCCAGCAGCTCGACTAGCTTGGGTAATGAGCAGTTCTTC
TRBJ2-3 - TRBV19 - CASSIRVLTDTQYF TGTGCCAGTAGTATTCGGGTCCTCACAGATACGCAGTATTTT
TRBJ2-1 - TRBV19 - CASSPYLSREQFF TGTGCCAGTAGTCCATACCTTAGCCGGGAGCAGTTCTTC
TRBJ1-6 - TRBV25-1 - CASSELGTGYSPLHF TGTGCCAGCAGTGAATTGGGAACAGGGTATTCACCCCTCCACTTT
TRBJ2-3 - TRBV29-1 - CSVHGVLFTDTQYF TGCAGCGTTCACGGGGTCCTCTTCACAGATACGCAGTATTTT
TRBJ1-6 - TRBV7-3 - CASSTGPNSPLHF TGTGCCAGCTCGACAGGCCCCAATTCACCCCTCCACTTT
TRBJ1-4 - TRBV5-1 - CASSLDTKEKLFF TGCGCCAGCAGCTTGGACACCAAGGAAAAACTGTTTTTT
TRBJ1-5 - TRBV7-3 - CASSLEQGWHNQPQHF TGTGCCAGCAGCTTGGAACAGGGCTGGCACAATCAGCCCCAGCATTTT
TRBJ2-5 - TRBV3-1/TRBV3-2 TRBD2 CASSRRGRRASGRAETQYF TGTGCCAGCAGCCGACGGGGGCGGAGGGCTAGCGGGAGGGCAGAGACCCAGTACTTC